This T cell receptor beta chain came from a study of T cells in Graves' hyperthyroidism and ophthalmopathy. Template material for amplifying TCR beta CDR3 regions consisted of RNA transcripts. First-round RT-PCR targeting the TCR CDR3 was performed with the HTBI primer set. TCRdb called the multiplex PCR reads again in MiXCR, with one record for every CDR3 protein. The table includes about 380,000 distinct CDR3 sequences, about a fifth detected once. General study findings and limits: Ophthalmopathy was identified by the model a median roughly six months ahead of onset. Within blood appeared most thyroid clonotypes that had expanded above 0.001.

There are a few counts of this clonotype. What it binds is unknown. Inclusion characteristics of ophthalmopathy patients comprised a Clinical Activity Score of at least 3, a NOSPECS grade of at least 4, and duration under 3 months. In making diagnoses, clinical symptoms, serum thyroxine and TRAb, thyroid ultrasound and orbital computed tomography were all used. This CDR3 is built from 14 residues. From germline, CDR1 is SGHRS and CDR2 YFSETQ. Trimming took 4 bases from V and 0 from J, leaving 10 bases between them. This rearrangement joins TRBV5-1 to TRBJ1-1, with a tentative D call TRBD1 (5 bases). This receptor was identified in a man between 18 and 35 years old with Graves' ophthalmopathy. The sample was blood. The CDR3 sequence: CASSIRQLNTEAFF. The CDR3 nucleotides read TGCGCCAGCAGCATTCGACAGCTGAACACTGAAGCTTTCTTT. The full variable domain, completed using reference TRBV5-1 and TRBJ1-1, is KAGVTQTPRYLIKTRGQQVTLSCSPISGHRSVSWYQQTPGQGLQFLFEYFSETQRNKGNFPGRFSGRQFSNSRSEMNVSTLELGDSALYLCASSIRQLNTEAFFGQGTRLTVV.